Listed below are T cell receptor beta chains from one sample, sequenced in a study of T cell responses to AZD1222 COVID-19 vaccine. The assay was immunoSEQ multiplex PCR, and TCRdb's table has in-frame clones only and misses some. The sample holds around 100,000 clones, about 88% seen once. Sequencing was performed on peripheral blood, taken on day 0 of AZD1222 vaccination. All receptors come from an adult in good health. CDR3s include the opening cysteine and the closing phenylalanine or tryptophan. Fields, in order: D gene, V gene, J gene, CDR3 protein. The D gene is left open where the match is weak.

d_gene: .
v_gene: TRBV18
j_gene: TRBJ2-7
CDR3aa: CASSPPGRYEQYF

d_gene: .
v_gene: TRBV4-1
j_gene: TRBJ2-7
CDR3aa: CASSQHRDAGYEQYF

d_gene: .
v_gene: TRBV4-2
j_gene: TRBJ1-1
CDR3aa: CASRHGGTEAFF

d_gene: TRBD1
v_gene: TRBV10-3
j_gene: TRBJ2-5
CDR3aa: CAIRGTGLGETQYF

d_gene: TRBD2
v_gene: TRBV18
j_gene: TRBJ2-1
CDR3aa: CASSPRSLAGDGGYNEQFF

d_gene: .
v_gene: TRBV6-5
j_gene: TRBJ1-2
CDR3aa: CASSRDNYGYTF

d_gene: .
v_gene: TRBV5-1
j_gene: TRBJ2-2
CDR3aa: CASSLATHANTGELFF

d_gene: TRBD2
v_gene: TRBV5-1
j_gene: TRBJ2-7
CDR3aa: CASSFTSGPRSEQYF

d_gene: .
v_gene: TRBV6-2/TRBV6-3
j_gene: TRBJ1-5
CDR3aa: CASSFPVQPQHF

d_gene: .
v_gene: TRBV13
j_gene: TRBJ2-5
CDR3aa: CASSLQETQYF

d_gene: TRBD2
v_gene: TRBV7-9
j_gene: TRBJ2-2
CDR3aa: CASSPQDPGLATGELFF

d_gene: .
v_gene: TRBV12-3/TRBV12-4
j_gene: TRBJ1-3
CDR3aa: CASVSFSGNTIYF

d_gene: TRBD2
v_gene: TRBV27
j_gene: TRBJ2-1
CDR3aa: CAIASGSSYNEQFF

d_gene: .
v_gene: TRBV2
j_gene: TRBJ2-1
CDR3aa: CASSELGELYNEQFF

d_gene: TRBD1
v_gene: TRBV19
j_gene: TRBJ1-1
CDR3aa: CASKDPSDRAGSTEAFF

d_gene: TRBD1
v_gene: TRBV27
j_gene: TRBJ1-1
CDR3aa: CASSSPPGQASTNTEAFF

d_gene: .
v_gene: TRBV7-2
j_gene: TRBJ2-5
CDR3aa: CASSYGLQETQYF

d_gene: .
v_gene: TRBV5-1
j_gene: TRBJ1-1
CDR3aa: CASSLAPHGQIRDGTEAFF

d_gene: TRBD1
v_gene: TRBV7-8
j_gene: TRBJ1-6
CDR3aa: CASSLREGGSPLHF

d_gene: .
v_gene: TRBV24-1
j_gene: TRBJ2-1
CDR3aa: CATSDFPGSSYNEQFF

d_gene: TRBD1
v_gene: TRBV5-4
j_gene: TRBJ1-2
CDR3aa: CASSWGTGRAQGYTF

d_gene: .
v_gene: TRBV9
j_gene: TRBJ2-3
CDR3aa: CASSDRNTDTQYF

d_gene: .
v_gene: TRBV25-1
j_gene: TRBJ1-4
CDR3aa: CASSEYRTNEKLFF

d_gene: .
v_gene: TRBV11-2
j_gene: TRBJ2-1
CDR3aa: CASSLAASLNEQFF